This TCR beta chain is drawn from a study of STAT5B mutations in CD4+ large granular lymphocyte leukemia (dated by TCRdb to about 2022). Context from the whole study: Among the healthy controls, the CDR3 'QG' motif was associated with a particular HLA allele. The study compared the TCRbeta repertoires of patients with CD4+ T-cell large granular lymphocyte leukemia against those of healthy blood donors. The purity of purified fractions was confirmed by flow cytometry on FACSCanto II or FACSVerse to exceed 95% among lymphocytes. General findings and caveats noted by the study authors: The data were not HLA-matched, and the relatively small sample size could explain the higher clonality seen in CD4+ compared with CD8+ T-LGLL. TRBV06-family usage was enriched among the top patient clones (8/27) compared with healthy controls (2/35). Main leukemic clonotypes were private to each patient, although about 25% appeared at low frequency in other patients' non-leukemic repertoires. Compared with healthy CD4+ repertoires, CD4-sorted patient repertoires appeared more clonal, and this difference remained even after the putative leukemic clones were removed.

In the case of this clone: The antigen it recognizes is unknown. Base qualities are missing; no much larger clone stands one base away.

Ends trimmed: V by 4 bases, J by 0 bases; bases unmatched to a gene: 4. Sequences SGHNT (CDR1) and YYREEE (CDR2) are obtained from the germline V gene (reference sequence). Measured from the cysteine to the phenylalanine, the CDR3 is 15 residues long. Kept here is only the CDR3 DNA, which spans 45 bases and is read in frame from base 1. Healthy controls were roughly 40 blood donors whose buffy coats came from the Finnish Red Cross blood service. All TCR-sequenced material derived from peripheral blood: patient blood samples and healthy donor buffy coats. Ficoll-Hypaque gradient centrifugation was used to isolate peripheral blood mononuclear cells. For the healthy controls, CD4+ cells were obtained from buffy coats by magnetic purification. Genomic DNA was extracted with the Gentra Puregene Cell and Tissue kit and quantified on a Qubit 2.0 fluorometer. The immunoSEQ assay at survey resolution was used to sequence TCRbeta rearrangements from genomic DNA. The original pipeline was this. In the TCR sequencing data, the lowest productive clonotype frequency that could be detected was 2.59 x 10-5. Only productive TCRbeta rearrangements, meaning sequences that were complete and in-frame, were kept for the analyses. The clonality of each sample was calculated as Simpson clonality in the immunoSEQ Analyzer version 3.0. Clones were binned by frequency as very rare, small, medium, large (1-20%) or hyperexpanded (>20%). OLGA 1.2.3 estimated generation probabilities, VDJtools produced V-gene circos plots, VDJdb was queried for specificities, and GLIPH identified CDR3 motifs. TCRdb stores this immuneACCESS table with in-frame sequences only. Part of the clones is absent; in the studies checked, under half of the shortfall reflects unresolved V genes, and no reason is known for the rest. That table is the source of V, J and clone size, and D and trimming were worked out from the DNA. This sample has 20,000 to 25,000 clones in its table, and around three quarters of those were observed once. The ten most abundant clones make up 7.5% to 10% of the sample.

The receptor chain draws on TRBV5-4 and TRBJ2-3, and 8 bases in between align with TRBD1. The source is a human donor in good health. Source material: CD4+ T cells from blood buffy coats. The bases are TGTGCCAGCAGCACTCAGGGGGCTAGCACAGATACGCAGTATTTT. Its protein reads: CASSTQGASTDTQYF.